The present entry profiles one T cell receptor (beta chain) with its context. Per the authors' pipeline: Amplification with reference gene primers provided the estimates of nucleated cell counts. Here immunoSEQ multiplex PCR was the method, and the copy in TCRdb shows in-frame clones only, minus some. The D gene and trimming were derived from the DNA, and the V and J assignments and clone size from that table. This table holds fewer than 250,000 clones, about 84% found once. This record belongs to a study of blood T cell repertoires in COVID-19. Germline assignment: CDR1 MGHDK and CDR2 SYGVNS. CDR3 length: 15 amino acids. V lost 4 bases to trimming and J lost 6 bases, with 18 bases between them. Seattle researchers signed up patients amid active infection and tracked them longitudinally.

The rearrangement links TRBV25-1 to TRBJ1-1; D remains unclear. This clonotype originated in an elderly woman with COVID-19, enrolled during active disease. What was sequenced was peripheral blood. CDR3 amino acids: CASSGVQAIRAEAFF. CDR3 coding DNA: TGTGCCAGCAGTGGAGTCCAAGCGATACGGGCTGAAGCTTTCTTT.